The T cell receptor beta chain described here comes from a study of blood T cell repertoires in COVID-19. At the level of the study: Acute and convalescent COVID-19 specimens originated in the United States, Italy and Spain. T cells, B-cell-depleted T cells, or PBMCs supplied cDNA or gDNA.

Authors' analysis steps: From reference gene primer amplification, estimates of nucleated cell counts were derived. Produced via immunoSEQ multiplex PCR; TCRdb's table is partial and in-frame only. Clonal size and the V and J genes are those of that table, whereas D and trimming came from the DNA. Of tens of thousands of clones in the sample, 80% to 90% are singletons; the top ten hold around 29%. The CDR3 covers 20 residues. Trimming at V came to 6 bases and at J to 5 bases, leaving 26 bases not matched to a gene. Germline CDR1 is LGHDT and CDR2 is YNNKEL (reference sequence). The specimen sequenced was peripheral blood. The receptor comes from a woman older than 75 with active or convalescent COVID-19. The chain recombines TRBV3-1 (or the pseudogene TRBV3-2) with TRBJ2-5, with 8 bases that match TRBD2. CDR3 residues: CASRRLAGKTPEAGPETQYF. CDR3 bases: TGTGCCAGCAGACGTCTAGCGGGCAAAACCCCCGAGGCAGGCCCGGAGACCCAGTACTTC.